The 27 T cell receptor beta chains reported below all come from one sample, sequenced in a study of T cells in Graves' hyperthyroidism and ophthalmopathy. RNA transcripts provided the source from which TCR beta CDR3 regions were amplified. HTBI primers were the set used in a first-round RT-PCR of the TCR CDR3. TCRdb reprocessed the multiplex PCR reads with MiXCR, giving one entry per CDR3 protein. Counted here are roughly 500,000 distinct CDR3 sequences, about 22% occurring once; the ten biggest clones make up around 50%. The source material was blood. The receptors come from a woman in her sixties or seventies with Graves' ophthalmopathy.

This clonotype appeared a few times. This chain joins TRBV6-1 and TRBJ2-2, with 13 bases that match TRBD2. This CDR3 contains 18 residues. The germline CDR1 and CDR2 sequences are MNHNS and SASEGT. V lost 5 bases and J lost 0; bases outside the gene matches: 6. The CDR3 is CASSRTSGSLANTGELFF. In DNA form, the CDR3 reads TGTGCCAGCAGTCGGACTAGCGGGAGCCTGGCGAACACCGGGGAGCTGTTTTTT.

This clonotype was seen a handful of times. The CDR3 sequence: CASSPEGNTGELFF. The CDR3 DNA reads as TGTGCCAGCAGCCCCGAAGGGAACACCGGGGAGCTGTTTTTT. The chain combines TRBV4-2 with TRBJ2-2; D gene unclear. The V gene lost 4 bases and the J gene lost 1 base, with 7 bases spanning the gap. Germline values: CDR1 LGHNA, CDR2 YNFKEQ. The CDR3 has 14 residues.

Many counts were recorded for this clonotype. V gene TRBV7-8 combines with J gene TRBJ2-7; D uncertain. CDR1 SGHVS and CDR2 FQNEAQ come from the germline V gene. The CDR3 is 12 residues long. V gave up 5 bases and J gave up 0 bases, with 5 bases separating them. This CDR3 is CASSASSYEQYF. The CDR3 nucleotides are TGTGCCAGCAGCGCGAGCTCCTACGAGCAGTACTTC.

The rearrangement links TRBV20-1 to TRBJ1-4; D not certain. In germline, CDR1 is DFQATT, CDR2 SNEGSKA (reference sequence). The CDR3 loop spans 13 amino acids. V lost 6 bases and J lost 8, with 16 bases in between. CDR3 protein: CSARRVGGEKLFF. CDR3 sequence (DNA): TGCAGTGCCCGACGGGTTGGTGGGGAAAAACTGTTTTTT.

This clonotype has only a few counts. The V gene is TRBV5-1, the J gene TRBJ1-1, with 10 bases fitting TRBD1. The germline CDR1 and CDR2 sequences are SGHRS and YFSETQ. V lost 5 bases, J lost 6 bases, and 10 bases stayed unmatched. The CDR3 extends over 15 amino acids. The CDR3 DNA is TGCGCCAGCAGTGATGACAGGGGGCTTTTCTCTGAAGCTTTCTTT. Its translation: CASSDDRGLFSEAFF.

The chain links TRBV9 to TRBJ2-3; no firm D call. The ends were cut back, 3 bases at V and 4 bases at J, with 15 bases in the middle. This CDR3 contains 15 residues. Germline V CDR1 and CDR2: SGDLS, YYNGEE. CDR3 DNA: TGTGCCAGCAGCGCGGAAAACTTACCGGCAGATACGCAGTATTTT. Residues: CASSAENLPADTQYF.

CDR3 protein: CASSEGQGGLYEQYF. CDR3 sequence (DNA): TGTGCCAGCAGTGAAGGTCAGGGGGGTCTGTACGAGCAGTACTTC. This rearrangement joins TRBV2 to TRBJ2-7; TRBD1 is a possible D gene (7 bases). This CDR3 has 15 amino acids. Germline-derived CDR1 and CDR2 are SNHLY and FYNNEI. Trimming shortened V by 1 base and J by 4 bases, and 14 bases separated the two germline ends.

Note on this clonotype: At one of its ends the junction is not consistent with the germline gene, which may arise from a read error. The V call is TRBV7-7, the J call TRBJ2-5, with no clear D. The CDR3 is 14 amino acids. CDR1 is SSHAT and CDR2 is FNYEAQ in the germline V gene (reference sequence). For the CDR3, the DNA is TGTGCTAGCAGCCTTACTGTTCTCCAAGAGACCCAGTACTTC. Amino acid sequence: CASSLTVLQETQYF.

The chain recombines TRBV27 with TRBJ2-1; the match to TRBD2 covers 12 bases. Trimming took 4 bases from V and 2 from J; bases not matched to a gene: 6. Germline V gives CDR1 MNHEY, CDR2 SMNVEV (reference sequence). The CDR3 has 17 amino acids. CDR3 nucleotide sequence: TGTGCCAGCAGTTCATTGACTAGCGGGAGCCCCTACAATGAGCAGTTCTTC. Translated, it gives CASSSLTSGSPYNEQFF.

The V and J genes are TRBV4-1 and TRBJ1-5; 8 bases map to TRBD1. V dropped 0 bases and J dropped 3; count of bases not matched to a gene: 4. The CDR3 runs to 16 residues. Germline V lookup: CDR1 MGHRA, CDR2 YSYEKL. CDR3 DNA: TGCGCCAGCAGCCAAGAACGGCAGGGGGCCAATCAGCCCCAGCATTTT. Translated, it gives CASSQERQGANQPQHF.

This clonotype showed up just a few times. The rearrangement uses TRBV6-1 and TRBJ1-1; the D is unclear. Germline loops: CDR1 MNHNS, CDR2 SASEGT. The CDR3 runs to 14 residues. V was shortened by 6 bases and J by 1 base, with 12 bases between the two germline ends. CDR3 DNA sequence: TGTGCCAGCAGCTCCCGCCCGAAGAACACTGAAGCTTTCTTT. Translation gives CASSSRPKNTEAFF.

This clonotype was counted a few times. The DNA for the CDR3 is TGTGCCAGCAGCTACAGACGAGAGCAGTTCTTC. This gives the protein CASSYRREQFF. The chain combines TRBV3-1 with TRBJ2-1; D gene ambiguous. V was pared by 5 bases and J by 10 bases, with 9 bases between. Germline V gene lookup returns CDR1 LGHDT and CDR2 YNNKEL (reference sequence). The CDR3 covers 11 residues.

The chain employs TRBV24-1 and TRBJ2-7, with a possible D match to TRBD1 (6 bases). The CDR3 loop spans 15 amino acids. V shed 8 bases and J shed 0 bases, with 16 bases lying between them. Germline lookup yields CDR1 KGHDR and CDR2 SFDVKD. The DNA of the CDR3 is TGTGCCACCATTATGGGGCAGGGGAGCTCCTACGAGCAGTACTTC. As protein: CATIMGQGSSYEQYF.

This clonotype was found many times. This chain connects TRBV28 to TRBJ1-1; D not resolved. V lost 2 bases and J 7 bases, leaving 8 bases between the germline ends. This CDR3 has 12 residues. CDR1 and CDR2 from the germline V gene are MDHEN and SYDVKM. Written as DNA, the CDR3 is TGTGCCAGCAGTTTACTTACAGATGAAGCTTTCTTT. Protein: CASSLLTDEAFF.

The chain employs TRBV5-4 and TRBJ2-3, with a tentative D call TRBD1 (5 bases). CDR1 and CDR2 (germline): SGHNT, YYREEE (reference sequence). The CDR3 sequence is 14 residues long. Between the trimmed V and J ends, which lost 0 bases and 11 bases, there was a span of 16 bases. CDR3 in DNA: TGTGCCAGCAGCTTGGCCTTCGGACACCCAGAGCAGTATTTT. Amino acid sequence: CASSLAFGHPEQYF.

In its sample, this clonotype was seen many times. J is TRBJ2-7 and V is TRBV28; possibly TRBD2 for D (5 bases). The CDR3 is 12 residues long. V lost 7 bases to trimming and J lost 3 bases, with 10 bases between them. Germline V gene sequence: CDR1 MDHEN, CDR2 SYDVKM. CDR3 bases: TGTGCCAGCAAAGACTATTTCTACGAGCAGTACTTC. Its protein product is CASKDYFYEQYF. Using reference TRBV28 and TRBJ2-7 for the parts outside the CDR3, the full variable domain is DVKVTQSSRYLVKRTGEKVFLECVQDMDHENMFWYRQDPGLGLRLIYFSYDVKMKEKGDIPEGYSVSREKKERFSLILESASTNQTSMYLCASKDYFYEQYFGPGTRLTVT.

The chain is built from TRBV9 and TRBJ1-2; 8 bases align to TRBD1. Germline trimming cut 2 bases from V and 4 bases from J; bases unmatched to any gene: 4. Germline V CDR1 and CDR2: SGDLS, YYNGEE. The CDR3 length is 14 residues. CDR3 bases: TGTGCCAGCAGCGTGGGGACAGGAACCTATGGCTACACCTTC. Its translation is CASSVGTGTYGYTF.

This clonotype came up a few times. The chain uses TRBV20-1 and TRBJ1-1; no reliable D call. Trimming cost V 0 bases and J 0 bases, with 8 bases left between them. Germline CDR1 and CDR2: DFQATT and SNEGSKA (reference sequence). CDR3 length: 14 residues. In DNA, the CDR3 is TGCAGTGCTAGAGACTCAGCGATGAACACTGAAGCTTTCTTT. Protein product: CSARDSAMNTEAFF.

This clonotype has only one observation. V gene TRBV15 combines with J gene TRBJ2-3, with 8 bases aligning to TRBD2. This CDR3 is 16 amino acids long. Germline-derived CDR1 and CDR2 are LNHNV and YYDKDF (reference sequence). The CDR3 sequence: CSRGREAPEDTDTQYF. The CDR3 region has the DNA TGTAGCCGGGGGCGGGAGGCCCCGGAAGACACAGATACGCAGTATTTT.

CDR3 bases: TGTGCCATCAGCCGGGACCCCAGTATTCCCGGGGAGCTGTTTTTT. As protein: CAISRDPSIPGELFF. The chain uses TRBV10-3 and TRBJ2-2, with D possibly called TRBD1 or TRBD2 (5 bases each). Germline V lookup: CDR1 ENHRY, CDR2 SYGVKD. With 6 bases removed from V and 6 bases from J, the gap between germline ends came to 17 bases. The CDR3 loop spans 15 amino acids.

The rearrangement uses TRBV7-9 and TRBJ2-1; D gene ambiguous. Germline lookup yields CDR1 SEHNR and CDR2 FQNEAQ (reference sequence). This CDR3 contains 13 residues. V lost 0 bases and J 10 bases, leaving 10 bases between the germline ends. CDR3 sequence reads: CASSLALQGEQFF. The CDR3 DNA sequence: TGTGCCAGCAGCTTAGCCCTGCAAGGCGAGCAGTTCTTC.

The chain links TRBV6-1 to TRBJ2-7, with 12 bases lining up with TRBD1. In germline, CDR1 is MNHNS, CDR2 SASEGT. Trimming cost V 6 bases and J 5 bases; bases outside gene matches: 11. This CDR3 comprises 16 residues. The CDR3 DNA reads as TGTGCCAGCAGCTGGGGGACAGGGGGCTGGGGTGACGAGCAGTACTTC. Its translation is CASSWGTGGWGDEQYF.

The chain combines TRBV19 with TRBJ2-2, with a possible D match to TRBD2 (5 bases). This CDR3 spans 14 amino acids. Germline-derived CDR1 and CDR2 are LNHDA and SQIVND (reference sequence). V was clipped by 4 bases and J by 5 bases, with 11 bases between them. The CDR3 spells CASSTKAGTGELFF. As DNA, the CDR3 is TGTGCCAGTAGTACCAAGGCGGGTACCGGGGAGCTGTTTTTT. Together with reference TRBV19 and TRBJ2-2, the CDR3 gives the full variable domain: DGGITQSPKYLFRKEGQNVTLSCEQNLNHDAMYWYRQDPGQGLRLIYYSQIVNDFQKGDIAEGYSVSREKKESFPLTVTSAQKNPTAFYLCASSTKAGTGELFFGEGSRLTVL.

The chain combines TRBV7-2 with TRBJ2-5; TRBD2 matches 9 bases. Per germline, CDR1 SGHTA and CDR2 FQGNSA. There are 14 residues in the CDR3. After removal of 2 bases from V and 4 bases from J, the junction contained 2 bases not matched to a gene. The CDR3 sequence: CASSLIAGAETQYF. CDR3 nucleotide sequence: TGTGCCAGCAGCTTAATAGCGGGAGCAGAGACCCAGTACTTC.

This clonotype was detected many times. The chain recombines TRBV11-2 with TRBJ2-7; no reliable D call. V was clipped by 5 bases and J by 0 bases, with 14 bases between them. The CDR3 totals 15 residues. Germline V gene sequence: CDR1 SGHAT, CDR2 FQNNGV. The DNA for the CDR3 is TGTGCCAGCAGCCCCTCAAGCGCCATCTCCTACGAGCAGTACTTC. This translates into CASSPSSAISYEQYF.

This clonotype was counted between two and nine times. This sequence joins TRBV25-1 and TRBJ2-1; D gene uncertain. Trimming pared 2 bases from V and 8 bases from J, leaving 19 bases between. Germline CDR1 is MGHDK and CDR2 is SYGVNS. The CDR3 has 16 residues. CDR3 in amino acids: CASSEDLGQSGDEQFF. The CDR3 DNA sequence: TGTGCCAGCAGTGAAGACCTCGGGCAATCAGGCGATGAGCAGTTCTTC.

This chain uses TRBV11-3 with TRBJ1-2; no firm D call. CDR1 and CDR2 from the germline V gene are SGHNT and YENEEA. CDR3 size: 13 residues. V lost 0 bases and J lost 6, with 8 bases in between. The CDR3, as DNA: TGTGCCAGCAGCTTAGAGTCCGGGGATGGCTACACCTTC. It codes for CASSLESGDGYTF.